This T cell receptor beta chain was recorded in a study of early T cells in non-severe SARS-CoV-2 infection. Across the study: Sequencing input comprised bulk RNA from unsorted whole blood; chain pairing was not available.

Each cDNA molecule carried a unique molecular identifier. TCRdb fed the 5' RACE reads into MiXCR, producing one record per CDR3 protein. The table includes fewer than 90,000 distinct CDR3 sequences, 11% to 15% detected once. This clonotype was counted ten times or more. This sequence originates from an adult who was a healthcare worker with PCR-confirmed SARS-CoV-2 infection or an uninfected control (not recorded which). The specimen was whole blood.

CDR3 DNA sequence: TGCAGTGCTAGTCTTCCCCGGGGGGACACTGAAGCTTTCTTT. Its protein product is CSASLPRGDTEAFF. V is TRBV20-1 and J is TRBJ1-1; D possibly corresponds to TRBD1 (5 bases). The V and J ends lost 3 bases and 3 bases respectively, with 14 bases between them. Germline CDR1 is DFQATT and CDR2 is SNEGSKA (reference sequence). The CDR3 has 14 residues.